The clone carrying this T cell receptor (beta chain) was recorded many times. This record comes from a study of human T cells and chemical hapten exposure. TCRdb fed the RACE reads into MiXCR, producing one record per CDR3 protein. The data show some 46,000 distinct CDR3 sequences, with roughly 4.5% seen just once and about 1.6% held by the top ten. CDR1 is DFQATT, CDR2 SNEGSKA, per germline (reference sequence). Unmatched junction bases numbered 7, after V lost 2 bases and J lost 4 bases. The CDR3 is 15 residues long. Time point: healthy volunteer bleed at 2 weeks. Unfractionated whole blood was the source of the extracted total RNA.

The J gene is TRBJ2-7, the V gene TRBV20-1; TRBD1 matches 11 bases. The sequence was obtained from a female donor in good health. Some clones in this sample may be carry-over from other donors' samples. The sample taken for sequencing was whole blood. The CDR3 is CSARTGTGGAYEQYF. The CDR3 DNA sequence: TGCAGTGCTAGAACCGGGACAGGGGGTGCTTACGAGCAGTACTTC.